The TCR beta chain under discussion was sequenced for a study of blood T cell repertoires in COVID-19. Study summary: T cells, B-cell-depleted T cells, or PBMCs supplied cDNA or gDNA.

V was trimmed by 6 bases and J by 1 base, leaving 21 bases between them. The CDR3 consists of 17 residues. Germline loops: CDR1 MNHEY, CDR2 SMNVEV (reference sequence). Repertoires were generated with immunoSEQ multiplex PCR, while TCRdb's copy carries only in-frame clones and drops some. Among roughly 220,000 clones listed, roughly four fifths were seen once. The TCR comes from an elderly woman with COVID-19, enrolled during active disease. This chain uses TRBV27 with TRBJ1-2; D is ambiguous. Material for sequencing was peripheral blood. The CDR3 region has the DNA TGTGCCAGCAGACGTACCGGGATCCCCCCTGTTAACTATGGCTACACCTTC. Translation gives CASRRTGIPPVNYGYTF.